The entry that follows covers one TCR beta chain sequence. Germline CDR1 and CDR2: SGHTA and FQGNSA. V dropped 5 bases and J dropped 5; count of bases not matched to a gene: 14. The CDR3 has 17 residues. These data originate in a study of blood T cell repertoires in COVID-19. Study details: Each recovered donor of Cohort 3 presented with two negative PCRs, clearance, or symptom resolution. Specimens from acute and convalescent COVID-19 originated in the United States, Italy and Spain.

Original processing notes: Cell counts per sample came from amplifying reference gene primers. Only in-frame clones appear in the TCRdb table, and some are missing; sequencing was by immunoSEQ multiplex PCR. The DNA was the basis for D and trimming; V, J and clone size are from that table. The sample carries 400,000 or so clones, more than 75% recorded once. This study enrolled people aged 18 to 89 from approximately 25 US geographic areas. What was sequenced was PBMCs or T cells enriched from blood (not recorded which). The chain has TRBV7-2 and TRBJ2-2; 7 bases align to TRBD2. The sequence derives from a man aged 40-50 years in a cohort exposed to, infected with or recovered from COVID-19 (not recorded which). As DNA, the CDR3 is TGTGCCAGCAGCCTAGTAGCGCGCCCCGGGGGGACCGGGGAGCTGTTTTTT. It codes for CASSLVARPGGTGELFF. Using reference TRBV7-2 and TRBJ2-2 for the parts outside the CDR3, the full variable domain is GAGVSQSPSNKVTEKGKDVELRCDPISGHTALYWYRQSLGQGLEFLIYFQGNSAPDKSGLPSDRFSAERTGGSVSTLTIQRTQQEDSAVYLCASSLVARPGGTGELFFGEGSRLTVL.